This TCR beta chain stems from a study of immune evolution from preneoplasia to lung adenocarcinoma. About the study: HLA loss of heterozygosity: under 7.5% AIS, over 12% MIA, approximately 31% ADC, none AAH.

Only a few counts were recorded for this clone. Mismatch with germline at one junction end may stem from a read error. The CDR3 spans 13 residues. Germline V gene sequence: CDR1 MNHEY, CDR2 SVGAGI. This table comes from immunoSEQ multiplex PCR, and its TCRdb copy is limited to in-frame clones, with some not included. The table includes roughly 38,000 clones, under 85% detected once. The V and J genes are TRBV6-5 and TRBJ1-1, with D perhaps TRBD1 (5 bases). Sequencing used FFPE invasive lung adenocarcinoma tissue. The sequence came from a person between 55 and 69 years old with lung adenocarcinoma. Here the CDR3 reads CATSWGRNTEAFF. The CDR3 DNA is TGTGCCACCAGTTGGGGGAGGAACACTGAAGCTTTCTTT.